This T cell receptor (beta chain) emerged from a study of blood T cell repertoires in COVID-19. Overall study: PBMCs, B-cell-depleted T cells, or T cells were the source of the cDNA or gDNA that made up the material.

In the authors' methods: Quantification of nucleated cells was approximated via reference gene primer amplification. Profiled with immunoSEQ multiplex PCR; TCRdb holds only in-frame clones, not every one. V, J and clone size were drawn from that table, and D and trimming were deduced from the DNA. The sample holds 130,000 to 150,000 clones; 89% are singletons and the top ten take around 1.6%. This clone was counted a single time. This CDR3 has 16 amino acids. With 6 bases clipped from V and 1 base from J, the junction kept 10 bases outside the gene matches. Germline assignment: CDR1 ENHRY and CDR2 SYGVKD.

This receptor was taken from a human donor in a cohort sampled during active COVID-19. This chain connects TRBV10-3 to TRBJ2-3; 7 bases line up with TRBD2. The specimen was peripheral blood. Here the CDR3 DNA reads TGTGCCATCAGCATCCCGGGGCTAGCGGGCACAGATACGCAGTATTTT. It is translated as CAISIPGLAGTDTQYF.